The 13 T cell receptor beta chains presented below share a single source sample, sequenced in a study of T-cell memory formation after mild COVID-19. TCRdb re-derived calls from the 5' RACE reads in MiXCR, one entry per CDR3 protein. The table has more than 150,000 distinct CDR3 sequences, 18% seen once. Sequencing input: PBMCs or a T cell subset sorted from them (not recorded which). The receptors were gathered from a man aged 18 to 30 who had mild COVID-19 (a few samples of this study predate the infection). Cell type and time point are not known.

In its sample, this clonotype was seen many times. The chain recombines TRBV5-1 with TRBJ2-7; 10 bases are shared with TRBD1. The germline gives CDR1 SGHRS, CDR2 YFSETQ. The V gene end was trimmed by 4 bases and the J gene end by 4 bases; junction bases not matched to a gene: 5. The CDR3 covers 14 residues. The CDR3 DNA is TGCGCCAGCAGCCCCCGACAGGGGGCGTACGAGCAGTACTTC. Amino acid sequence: CASSPRQGAYEQYF.

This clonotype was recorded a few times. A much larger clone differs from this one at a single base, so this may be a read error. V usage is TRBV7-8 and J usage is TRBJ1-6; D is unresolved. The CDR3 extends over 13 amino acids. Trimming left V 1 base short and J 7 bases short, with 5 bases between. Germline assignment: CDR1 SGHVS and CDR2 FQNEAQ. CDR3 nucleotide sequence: TGTGCCAGCAGCTTAGGAGAGAATTCACCCCTCCACTTT. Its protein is CASSLGENSPLHF. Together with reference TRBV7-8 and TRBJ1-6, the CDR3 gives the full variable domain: GAGVSQSPRYKVAKRGQDVALRCDPISGHVSLFWYQQALGQGPEFLTYFQNEAQLDKSGLPSDRFFAERPEGSVSTLKIQRTQQEDSAVYLCASSLGENSPLHFGNGTRLTVT.

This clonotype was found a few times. In DNA form, the CDR3 reads TGTGCCAGCAGTGACTCTGGAGGGGGCAACTACAATGAGCAGTTCTTC. This gives the protein CASSDSGGGNYNEQFF. V and J are TRBV6-4 and TRBJ2-1; the D gene is possibly TRBD1 (7 bases). The CDR3 runs to 16 residues. Deletions cut 0 bases from V and 3 bases from J, with 12 bases between. Germline V gene sequence: CDR1 MRHNA, CDR2 SNTAGT.

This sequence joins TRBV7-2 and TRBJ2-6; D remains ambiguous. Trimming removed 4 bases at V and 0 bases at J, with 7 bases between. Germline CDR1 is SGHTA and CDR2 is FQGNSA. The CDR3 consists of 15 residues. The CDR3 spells CASSSLSSGANVLTF. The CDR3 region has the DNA TGTGCCAGCAGCTCGCTGAGCTCTGGGGCCAACGTCCTGACTTTC.

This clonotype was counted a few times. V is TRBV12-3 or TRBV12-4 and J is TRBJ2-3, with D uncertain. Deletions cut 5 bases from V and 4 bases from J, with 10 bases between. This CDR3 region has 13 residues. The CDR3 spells CASSPAGSDTQYF. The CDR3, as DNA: TGTGCCAGCAGTCCGGCAGGCTCAGATACGCAGTATTTT.

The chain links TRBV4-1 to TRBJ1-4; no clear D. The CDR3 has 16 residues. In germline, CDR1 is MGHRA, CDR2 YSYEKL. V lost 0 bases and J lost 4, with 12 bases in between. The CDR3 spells CASSQEWRHVNEKLFF. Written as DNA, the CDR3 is TGCGCCAGCAGCCAAGAGTGGCGACACGTTAATGAAAAACTGTTTTTT.

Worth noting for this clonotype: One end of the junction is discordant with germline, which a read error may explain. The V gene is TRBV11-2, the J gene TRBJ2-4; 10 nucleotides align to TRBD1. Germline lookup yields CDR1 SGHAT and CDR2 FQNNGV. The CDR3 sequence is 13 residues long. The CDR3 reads CASSTLARDRGFF. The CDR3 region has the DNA TGTGCCAGCAGCACCCTAGCCCGGGACAGGGGTTTTTTC.

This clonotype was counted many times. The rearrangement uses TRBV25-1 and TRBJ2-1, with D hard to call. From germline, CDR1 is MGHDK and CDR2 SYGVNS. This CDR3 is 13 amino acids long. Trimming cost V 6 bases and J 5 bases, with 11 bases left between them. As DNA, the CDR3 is TGTGCCAGCAGACGTGGCCGTGACAATGAGCAGTTCTTC. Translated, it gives CASRRGRDNEQFF.

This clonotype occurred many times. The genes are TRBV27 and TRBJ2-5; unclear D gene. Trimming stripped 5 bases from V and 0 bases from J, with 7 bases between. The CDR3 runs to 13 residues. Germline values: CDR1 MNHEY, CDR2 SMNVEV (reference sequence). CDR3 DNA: TGTGCCAGCAGTACGAGGTACCAAGAGACCCAGTACTTC. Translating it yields CASSTRYQETQYF.

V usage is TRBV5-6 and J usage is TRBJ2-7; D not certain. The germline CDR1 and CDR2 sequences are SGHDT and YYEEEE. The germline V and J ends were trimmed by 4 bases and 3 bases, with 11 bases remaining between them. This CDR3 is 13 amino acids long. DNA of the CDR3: TGTGCCAGCAGCCTGGTCACTGTCTACGAGCAGTACTTC. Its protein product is CASSLVTVYEQYF.

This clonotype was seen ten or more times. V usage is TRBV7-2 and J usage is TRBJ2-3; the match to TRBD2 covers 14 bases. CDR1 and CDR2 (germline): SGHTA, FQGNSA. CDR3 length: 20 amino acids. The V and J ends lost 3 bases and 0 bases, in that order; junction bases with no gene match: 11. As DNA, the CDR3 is TGTGCCAGCAGCTTTACCCCCAGGACTAGCGGGGGGCCCAGCACAGATACGCAGTATTTT. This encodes CASSFTPRTSGGPSTDTQYF. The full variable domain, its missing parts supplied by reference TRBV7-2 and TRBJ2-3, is GAGVSQSPSNKVTEKGKDVELRCDPISGHTALYWYRQSLGQGLEFLIYFQGNSAPDKSGLPSDRFSAERTGGSVSTLTIQRTQQEDSAVYLCASSFTPRTSGGPSTDTQYFGPGTRLTVL.

For the CDR3, the DNA is TGTGCCTTTACGGGGACGGGGAACACTGAAGCTTTCTTT. It translates to CAFTGTGNTEAFF. The V and J genes are TRBV30 and TRBJ1-1; D perhaps matches TRBD1 (5 bases). The CDR3 is 13 amino acids. V gave up 7 bases and J gave up 1 base, with 13 bases separating them. Germline CDR1 GTSNPN, CDR2 SVGIG (reference sequence).

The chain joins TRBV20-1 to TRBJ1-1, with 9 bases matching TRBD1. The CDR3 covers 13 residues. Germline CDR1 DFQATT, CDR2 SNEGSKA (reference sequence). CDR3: CRPTGGRYTEAFF. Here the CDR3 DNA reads TGCAGGCCGACAGGGGGAAGGTACACTGAAGCTTTCTTT.